This note documents a single TCR beta chain sequence. This sample was included in a study of blood T cell repertoires in COVID-19. Germline V lookup: CDR1 KGHSH, CDR2 LQKENI. The CDR3 length is 16 residues. V lost 3 bases and J 4 bases, leaving 15 bases between the germline ends. Enrolment of Seattle patients took place during active infection, and they were followed longitudinally. Libraries were prepared by immunoSEQ multiplex PCR; TCRdb keeps only in-frame clonotypes and omits some of them. Among about 300,000 clones listed, about four fifths were seen once. J is TRBJ2-2 and V is TRBV18; D might be TRBD2 (7 bases). This TCR was sampled from a human donor with COVID-19, enrolled during active disease. The donor label of this sample is uncertain. The material sequenced was peripheral blood. CDR3 bases: TGTGCCAGCTCACCGGCGGCGGGGGCGACCACCGGGGAGCTGTTTTTT. This codes for CASSPAAGATTGELFF.